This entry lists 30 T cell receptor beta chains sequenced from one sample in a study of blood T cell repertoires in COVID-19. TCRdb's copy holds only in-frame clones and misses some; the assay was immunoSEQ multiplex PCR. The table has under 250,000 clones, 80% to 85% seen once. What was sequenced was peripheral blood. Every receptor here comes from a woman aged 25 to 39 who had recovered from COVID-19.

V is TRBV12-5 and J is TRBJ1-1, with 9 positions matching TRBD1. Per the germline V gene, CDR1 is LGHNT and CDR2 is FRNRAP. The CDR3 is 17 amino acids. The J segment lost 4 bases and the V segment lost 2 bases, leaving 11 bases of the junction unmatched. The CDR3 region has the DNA TGTGCTAGTGGTTTGACACGGACAGGGGACGAGGGCACTGAAGCTTTCTTT. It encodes CASGLTRTGDEGTEAFF.

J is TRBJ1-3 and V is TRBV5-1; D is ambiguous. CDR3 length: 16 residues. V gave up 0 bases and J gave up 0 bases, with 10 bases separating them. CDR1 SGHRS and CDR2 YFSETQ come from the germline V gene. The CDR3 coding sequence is TGCGCCAGCAGCTTGGGTAGCGGGCACTCTGGAAACACCATATATTTT. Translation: CASSLGSGHSGNTIYF. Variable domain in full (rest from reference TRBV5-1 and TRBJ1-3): KAGVTQTPRYLIKTRGQQVTLSCSPISGHRSVSWYQQTPGQGLQFLFEYFSETQRNKGNFPGRFSGRQFSNSRSEMNVSTLELGDSALYLCASSLGSGHSGNTIYFGEGSWLTVV.

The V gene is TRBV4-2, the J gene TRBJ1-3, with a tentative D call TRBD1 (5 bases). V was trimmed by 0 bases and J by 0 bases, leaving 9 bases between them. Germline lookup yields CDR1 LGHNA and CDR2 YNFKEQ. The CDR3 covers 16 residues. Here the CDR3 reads CASSQEQVSSGNTIYF. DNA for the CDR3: TGTGCCAGCAGCCAAGAACAGGTGTCCTCTGGAAACACCATATATTTT.

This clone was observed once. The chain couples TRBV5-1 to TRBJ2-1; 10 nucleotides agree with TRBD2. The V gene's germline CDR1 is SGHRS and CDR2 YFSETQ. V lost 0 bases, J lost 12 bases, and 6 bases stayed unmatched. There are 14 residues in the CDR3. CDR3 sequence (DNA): TGCGCCAGCAGCTTGGATAGGTTAGCGGGAGGGCAGTTCTTC. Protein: CASSLDRLAGGQFF.

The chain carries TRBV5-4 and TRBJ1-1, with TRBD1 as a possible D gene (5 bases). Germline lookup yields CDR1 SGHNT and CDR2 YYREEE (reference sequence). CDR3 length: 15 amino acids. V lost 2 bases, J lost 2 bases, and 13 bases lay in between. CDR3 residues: CASSLRMGPNTEAFF. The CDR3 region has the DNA TGTGCCAGCAGCTTACGAATGGGGCCAAACACTGAAGCTTTCTTT.

In nucleotides, the CDR3 is TGCAGCGGTAGAGGCAACATGAACACTGAAGCTTTCTTT. Its protein product is CSGRGNMNTEAFF. The rearrangement uses TRBV29-1 and TRBJ1-1, with D unclear. Germline CDR1 is SQVTM and CDR2 is ANQGSEA. Trimming took 7 bases from V and 0 from J, leaving 12 bases between them. The CDR3 loop spans 13 amino acids.

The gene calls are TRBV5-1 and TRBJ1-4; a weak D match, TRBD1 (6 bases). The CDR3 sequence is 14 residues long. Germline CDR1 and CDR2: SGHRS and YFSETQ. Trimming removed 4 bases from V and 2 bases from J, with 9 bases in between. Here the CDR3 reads CASSPTGTNEKLFF. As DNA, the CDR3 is TGCGCCAGCAGCCCGACAGGTACTAATGAAAAACTGTTTTTT.

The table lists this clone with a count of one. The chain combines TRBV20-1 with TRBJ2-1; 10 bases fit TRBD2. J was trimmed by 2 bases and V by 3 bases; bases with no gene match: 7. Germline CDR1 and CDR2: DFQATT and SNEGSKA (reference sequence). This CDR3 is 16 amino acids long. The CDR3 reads CSASRLAGVTYNEQFF. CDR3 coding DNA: TGCAGTGCTAGTCGGCTAGCGGGAGTTACCTACAATGAGCAGTTCTTC.

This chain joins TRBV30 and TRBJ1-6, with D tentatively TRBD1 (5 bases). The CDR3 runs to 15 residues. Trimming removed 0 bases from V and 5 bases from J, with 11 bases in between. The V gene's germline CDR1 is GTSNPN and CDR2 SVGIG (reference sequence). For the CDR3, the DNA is TGTGCCTGGAGTGTACGGGGGTTGAATAATTCACCCCTCCACTTT. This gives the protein CAWSVRGLNNSPLHF.

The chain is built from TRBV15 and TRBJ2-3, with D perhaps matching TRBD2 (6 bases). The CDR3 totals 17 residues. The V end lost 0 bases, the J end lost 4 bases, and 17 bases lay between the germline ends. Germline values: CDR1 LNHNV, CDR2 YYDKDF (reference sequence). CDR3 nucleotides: TGTGCCACCAGCAGAGATGGGACTGGCCGAGGCCCAGATACGCAGTATTTT. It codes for CATSRDGTGRGPDTQYF.

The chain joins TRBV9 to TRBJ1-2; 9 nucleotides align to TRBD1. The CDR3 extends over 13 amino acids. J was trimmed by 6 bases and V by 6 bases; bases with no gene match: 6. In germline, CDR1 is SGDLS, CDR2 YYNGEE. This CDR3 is CASTGTGINGYTF. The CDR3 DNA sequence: TGTGCCAGCACCGGGACAGGGATTAATGGCTACACCTTC.

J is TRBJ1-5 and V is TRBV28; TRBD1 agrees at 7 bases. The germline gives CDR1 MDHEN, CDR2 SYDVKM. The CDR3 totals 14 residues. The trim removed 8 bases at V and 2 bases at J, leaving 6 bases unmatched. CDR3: CASSQGVRNQPQHF. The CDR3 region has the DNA TGTGCCAGCTCCCAGGGGGTCCGCAATCAGCCCCAGCATTTT.

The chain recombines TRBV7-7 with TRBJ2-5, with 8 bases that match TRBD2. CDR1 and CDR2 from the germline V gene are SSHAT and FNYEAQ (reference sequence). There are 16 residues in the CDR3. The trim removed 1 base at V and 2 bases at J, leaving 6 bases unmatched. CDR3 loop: CASSLEPGGVQETQYF. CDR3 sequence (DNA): TGTGCCAGCAGCTTAGAACCGGGGGGGGTGCAAGAGACCCAGTACTTC.

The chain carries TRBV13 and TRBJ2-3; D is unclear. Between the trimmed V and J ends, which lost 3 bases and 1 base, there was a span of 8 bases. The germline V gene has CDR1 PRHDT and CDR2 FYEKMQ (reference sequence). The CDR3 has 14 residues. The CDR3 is CASSFRRGTDTQYF. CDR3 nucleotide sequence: TGTGCCAGCAGCTTCCGCCGGGGCACAGATACGCAGTATTTT.

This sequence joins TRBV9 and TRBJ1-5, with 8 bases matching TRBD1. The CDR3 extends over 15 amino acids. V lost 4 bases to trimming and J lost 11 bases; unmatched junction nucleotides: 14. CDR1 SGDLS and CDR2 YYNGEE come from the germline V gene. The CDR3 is CASSPSAGGFPAQHF. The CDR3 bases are TGTGCCAGCAGCCCATCGGCAGGGGGCTTCCCAGCCCAGCATTTT.

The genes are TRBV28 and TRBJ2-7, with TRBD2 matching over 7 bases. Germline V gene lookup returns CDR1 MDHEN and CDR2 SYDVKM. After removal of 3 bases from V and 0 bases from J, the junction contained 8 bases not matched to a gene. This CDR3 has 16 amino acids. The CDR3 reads CASSFSLAILSYEQYF. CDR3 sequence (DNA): TGTGCCAGCAGTTTCTCACTAGCGATCCTCTCCTACGAGCAGTACTTC.

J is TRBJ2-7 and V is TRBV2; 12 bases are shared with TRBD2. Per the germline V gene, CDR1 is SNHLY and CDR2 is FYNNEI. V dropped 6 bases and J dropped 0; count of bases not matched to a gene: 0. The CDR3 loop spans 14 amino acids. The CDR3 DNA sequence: TGTGCCAGCAGACTAGCGGGAGGCTCCTACGAGCAGTACTTC. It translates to CASRLAGGSYEQYF.

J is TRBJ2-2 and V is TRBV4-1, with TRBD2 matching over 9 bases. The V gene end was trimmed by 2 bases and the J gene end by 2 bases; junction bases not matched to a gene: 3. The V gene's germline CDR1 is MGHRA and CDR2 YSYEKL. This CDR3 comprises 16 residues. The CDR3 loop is CASSQISGGNTGELFF. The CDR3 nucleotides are TGCGCCAGCAGCCAAATTAGCGGGGGTAACACCGGGGAGCTGTTTTTT.

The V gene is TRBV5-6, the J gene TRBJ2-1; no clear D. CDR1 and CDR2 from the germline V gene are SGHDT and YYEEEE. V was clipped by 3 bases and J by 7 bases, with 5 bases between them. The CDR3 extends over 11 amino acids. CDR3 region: CASSWRNEQFF. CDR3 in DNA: TGTGCCAGCAGCTGGAGAAATGAGCAGTTCTTC.

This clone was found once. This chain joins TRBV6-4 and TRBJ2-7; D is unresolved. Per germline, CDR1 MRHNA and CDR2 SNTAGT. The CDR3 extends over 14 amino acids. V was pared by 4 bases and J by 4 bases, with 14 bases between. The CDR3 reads CASSVVGPRYEQYF. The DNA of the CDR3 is TGTGCCAGCAGTGTGGTGGGCCCCAGGTACGAGCAGTACTTC.

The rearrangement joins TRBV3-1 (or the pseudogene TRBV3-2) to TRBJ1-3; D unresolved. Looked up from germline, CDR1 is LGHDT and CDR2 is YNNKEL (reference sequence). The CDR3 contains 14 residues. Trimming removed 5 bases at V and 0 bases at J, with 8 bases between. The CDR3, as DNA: TGTGCCAGCAGCACCCCGAGCTCTGGAAACACCATATATTTT. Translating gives CASSTPSSGNTIYF.

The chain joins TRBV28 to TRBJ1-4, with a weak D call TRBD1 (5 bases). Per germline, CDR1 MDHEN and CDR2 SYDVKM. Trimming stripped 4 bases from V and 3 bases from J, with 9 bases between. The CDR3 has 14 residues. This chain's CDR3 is CASSSGGSNEKLFF. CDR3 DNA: TGTGCCAGCAGTTCGGGGGGGTCTAATGAAAAACTGTTTTTT. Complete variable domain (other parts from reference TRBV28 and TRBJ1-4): DVKVTQSSRYLVKRTGEKVFLECVQDMDHENMFWYRQDPGLGLRLIYFSYDVKMKEKGDIPEGYSVSREKKERFSLILESASTNQTSMYLCASSSGGSNEKLFFGSGTQLSVL.

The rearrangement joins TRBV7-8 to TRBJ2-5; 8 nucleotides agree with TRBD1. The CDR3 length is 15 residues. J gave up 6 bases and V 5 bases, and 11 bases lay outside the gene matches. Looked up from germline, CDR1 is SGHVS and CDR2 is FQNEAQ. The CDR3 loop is CASSRQGLLSKTQYF. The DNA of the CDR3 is TGTGCCAGCAGCAGACAGGGGTTACTCAGCAAGACCCAGTACTTC.

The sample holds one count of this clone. CDR3 protein: CASSSGTTLETQYF. The CDR3 nucleotides read TGTGCCAGCAGTTCCGGGACTACCTTGGAGACCCAGTACTTC. This chain links TRBV6-5 with TRBJ2-5; 7 bases line up with TRBD2. In germline, CDR1 is MNHEY, CDR2 SVGAGI. The CDR3 contains 14 residues. V dropped 4 bases and J dropped 5; count of bases not matched to a gene: 7.

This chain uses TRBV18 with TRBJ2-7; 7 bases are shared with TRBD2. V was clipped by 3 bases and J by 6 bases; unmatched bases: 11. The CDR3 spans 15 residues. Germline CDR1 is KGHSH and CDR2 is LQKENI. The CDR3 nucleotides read TGTGCCAGCTCACCTCGGAGGGAGGGCCTGTTCGAGCAGTACTTC. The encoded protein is CASSPRREGLFEQYF.

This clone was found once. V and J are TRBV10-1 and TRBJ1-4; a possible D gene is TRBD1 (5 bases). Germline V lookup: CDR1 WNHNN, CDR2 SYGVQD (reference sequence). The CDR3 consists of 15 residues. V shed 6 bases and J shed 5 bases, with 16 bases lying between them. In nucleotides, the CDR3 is TGCGCCAGCAGCCCCACGGCAGGGCGGAATGAAAAACTGTTTTTT. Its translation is CASSPTAGRNEKLFF.

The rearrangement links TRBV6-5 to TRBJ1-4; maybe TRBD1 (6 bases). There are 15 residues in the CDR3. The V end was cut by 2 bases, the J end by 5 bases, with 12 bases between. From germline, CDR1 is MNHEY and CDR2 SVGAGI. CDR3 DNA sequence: TGTGCCAGCAGTTACGGACAGTTGTCCAATGAAAAACTGTTTTTT. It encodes CASSYGQLSNEKLFF.

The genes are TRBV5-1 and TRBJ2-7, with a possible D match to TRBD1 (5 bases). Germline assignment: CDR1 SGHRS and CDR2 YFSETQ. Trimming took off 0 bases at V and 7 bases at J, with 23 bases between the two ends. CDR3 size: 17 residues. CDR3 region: CASSLEVSTGARMEQYF. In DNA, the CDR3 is TGCGCCAGCAGCTTGGAAGTTAGTACAGGCGCTCGAATGGAGCAGTACTTC.

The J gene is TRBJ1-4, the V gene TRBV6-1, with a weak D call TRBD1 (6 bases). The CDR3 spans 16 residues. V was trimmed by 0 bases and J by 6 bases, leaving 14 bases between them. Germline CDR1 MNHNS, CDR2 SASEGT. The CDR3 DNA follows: TGTGCCAGCAGTGAAGCCGGACAGACAGGCCATGAAAAACTGTTTTTT. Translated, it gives CASSEAGQTGHEKLFF.

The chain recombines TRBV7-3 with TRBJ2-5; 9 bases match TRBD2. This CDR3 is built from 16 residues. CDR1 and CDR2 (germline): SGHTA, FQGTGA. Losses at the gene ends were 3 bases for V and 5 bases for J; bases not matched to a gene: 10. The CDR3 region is CASSLGDSGSYETQYF. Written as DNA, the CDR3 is TGTGCCAGCAGCTTGGGAGATAGCGGGAGCTACGAGACCCAGTACTTC. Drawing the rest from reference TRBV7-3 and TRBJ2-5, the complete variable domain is GAGVSQTPSNKVTEKGKYVELRCDPISGHTALYWYRQSLGQGPEFLIYFQGTGAADDSGLPNDRFFAVRPEGSVSTLKIQRTERGDSAVYLCASSLGDSGSYETQYFGPGTRLLVL.